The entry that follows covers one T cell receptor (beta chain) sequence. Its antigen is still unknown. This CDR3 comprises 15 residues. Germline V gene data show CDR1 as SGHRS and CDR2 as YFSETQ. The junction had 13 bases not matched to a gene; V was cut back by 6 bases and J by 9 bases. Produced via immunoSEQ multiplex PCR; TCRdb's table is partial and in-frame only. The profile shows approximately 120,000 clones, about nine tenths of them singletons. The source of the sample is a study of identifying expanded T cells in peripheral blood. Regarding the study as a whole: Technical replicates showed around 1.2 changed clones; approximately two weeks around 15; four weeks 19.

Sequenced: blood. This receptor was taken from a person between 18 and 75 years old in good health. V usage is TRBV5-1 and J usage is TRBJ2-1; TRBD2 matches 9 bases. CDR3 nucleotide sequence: TGCGCCAGCAATCGATTAGCGGGAGTAAGGGGTGAGCAGTTCTTC. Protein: CASNRLAGVRGEQFF.